The 2 T cell receptor beta chains given below trace back to one sample, sequenced in a study of blood T cell repertoires in COVID-19. The assay was immunoSEQ multiplex PCR, and TCRdb's table has in-frame clones only and misses some. The table shows around 130,000 clones, with around 78% occurring only once. Specimen: peripheral blood. The source is a human donor in a cohort sampled during active COVID-19.

V gene TRBV5-4 combines with J gene TRBJ2-1; a possible D gene is TRBD2 (6 bases). The CDR3 is 15 residues long. V lost 0 bases, J lost 5 bases, and 12 bases lay in between. Germline CDR1 SGHNT, CDR2 YYREEE (reference sequence). The CDR3 reads CASSLGGALDNEQFF. The DNA of the CDR3 is TGTGCCAGCAGCTTGGGCGGGGCGCTGGACAATGAGCAGTTCTTC.

V gene TRBV6-5 combines with J gene TRBJ2-5; a possible D gene is TRBD2 (6 bases). V dropped 8 bases and J dropped 3 bases, with 13 bases sitting between them. This CDR3 comprises 13 residues. Germline V CDR1 and CDR2: MNHEY, SVGAGI. As DNA, the CDR3 is TGTGCCAGCCGCATAGGAGGGGAAGAGACCCAGTACTTC. Translating gives CASRIGGEETQYF.